Given below is one T cell receptor beta chain in context. This clone was counted a few times. What antigen it recognizes has not been identified. Base-call qualities are not available, and no considerably larger clone is one nucleotide away. TCRbeta CDR3 regions were amplified from genomic DNA using the immunoSEQ Assay, a bias-controlled multiplex PCR. Per the source publication's procedure: The number of nucleated cells in each sample was estimated from the amplification of reference gene primers within the assay. To quantify the absolute abundance of each unique TCRbeta CDR3 rearrangement, sequence reads were collapsed and filtered. For each sample, productive Simpson clonality was calculated as the square root of Simpson's diversity index over productive rearrangements. TCRdb's version of the immuneACCESS table is confined to in-frame rearrangements and falls short of the full clone set. An unresolved V gene accounts for under half of the shortfall where checked; the remainder is of unknown origin. V, J and clone size are taken as reported in that table, and D and trimming were inferred from the DNA itself. This sample has tens of thousands of clones in its table, and approximately 90% of those were observed once. Together, the top ten hold roughly 1.2% of the sample.

The junction carries 13 bases between V and J, which are trimmed by 2 bases and 2 bases respectively. Per the germline V gene, SGHDT is the CDR1 and YYEEEE is the CDR2. The CDR3 runs 15 amino acids, cysteine and phenylalanine included. The only DNA kept is the CDR3, 45 bases in frame from the first base. The record originates from a study of blood T cell repertoires in COVID-19 (TCRdb year 2020). With regard to the full study: The collaborator samples originated in the United States, Italy and Spain and spanned the acute and convalescent phases of COVID-19. Samples came from the ongoing ImmuneRACE study (first 160 participants) plus 1,254 subjects from 6 global collaborators. Where available, HLA class I and class II types were taken from metadata supplied by the sample provider and were not determined by assay-based typing. A freely available public database, intended as a resource for researchers studying the immune response to SARS-CoV-2, is where the repertoires were released. The material from the prospective study consisted of cDNA or gDNA derived from T cells, B-cell-depleted T cells, or PBMCs. The sample metadata nearly always contained a de-identified subject ID, COVID-19 status, age in years and sex. The dataset comprised deeply sampled blood TCRbeta repertoires from subjects exposed to, actively infected with, or recovered from COVID-19.

Whole blood was collected in K2EDTA tubes by collaborating institutions according to the institutions' own protocols. For TCRbeta analysis, collaborators shipped samples as frozen whole blood, isolated PBMCs, or DNA extracted from either of those sample types. Points the paper makes about the study in general: How much clinical and demographic metadata was included differed by source and by participant, and the metadata was provided uncurated.

The specimen was peripheral blood. This TCR was recovered from a woman aged 55-69 years with acute or convalescent COVID-19. The V and J genes are TRBV5-6 and TRBJ1-2, with TRBD1 as a weak D call on 6 bases. CDR3 protein: CASSFRGLPNYGYTF. The bases read TGTGCCAGCAGCTTCAGGGGCCTCCCAAACTATGGCTACACCTTC.